The 20 T cell receptor beta chains listed next were all sequenced from one sample in a study of T cells in Graves' hyperthyroidism and ophthalmopathy. Amplification targeted TCR beta CDR3 regions from RNA transcripts. During a first-round RT-PCR of the TCR CDR3, the HTBI primer set was used. One entry per CDR3 protein, called by TCRdb with MiXCR from the multiplex PCR reads. The sample has fewer than 900,000 distinct CDR3 sequences, about a sixth seen once; the top ten hold approximately 8.4%. Material for sequencing was blood. Source of these receptors: a man in his late teens or twenties with Graves' hyperthyroidism.

This clonotype was found a few times. The genes are TRBV28 and TRBJ2-7, with 7 bases matching TRBD1. The CDR3 covers 15 residues. V shed 1 base and J 3 bases; nucleotides not matched to a gene: 6. CDR1 MDHEN and CDR2 SYDVKM come from the germline V gene. This CDR3 is CASSLSTGAVYEQYF. The CDR3 nucleotides read TGTGCCAGCAGTTTATCTACAGGGGCGGTCTACGAGCAGTACTTC.

As DNA, the CDR3 is TGCAGTGCTAGTCACGGGACTAGCGGGTACAATGAGCAGTTCTTC. This sequence encodes CSASHGTSGYNEQFF. The V call is TRBV20-1, the J call TRBJ2-1; 12 bases fit TRBD2. Germline V gene lookup returns CDR1 DFQATT and CDR2 SNEGSKA (reference sequence). This CDR3 is 15 amino acids long. V was pared by 3 bases and J by 4 bases, with 4 bases of the junction left unmatched.

This clonotype has a handful of counts. The chain has TRBV5-5 and TRBJ1-1; D might be TRBD1 (5 bases). The V end lost 4 bases, the J end lost 1 base, and 14 bases lay between the germline ends. The CDR3 loop spans 15 amino acids. Germline V gene data show CDR1 as SGHKS and CDR2 as YYEKEE (reference sequence). The CDR3 DNA reads TGTGCCAGCAGCCCCGGGGGGGGATCGAACACTGAAGCTTTCTTT. Encoded protein: CASSPGGGSNTEAFF.

This clonotype came up many times. This chain connects TRBV10-3 to TRBJ2-5; a weak D match, TRBD2 (6 bases). CDR1 is ENHRY, CDR2 SYGVKD, per germline. The ends were cut back, 3 bases at V and 5 bases at J, with 13 bases in the middle. CDR3 size: 14 residues. The CDR3 DNA sequence: TGTGCCATCAGTGATGGAGGGGCCGGGGAGACCCAGTACTTC. This encodes CAISDGGAGETQYF.

This clonotype was found a few times. The V call is TRBV19, the J call TRBJ1-1; perhaps TRBD1 as D (6 bases). Germline V gene sequence: CDR1 LNHDA, CDR2 SQIVND (reference sequence). This CDR3 has 14 amino acids. Trimming stripped 7 bases from V and 5 bases from J, with 17 bases between. The CDR3 region is CASIRGPQGTEAFF. The CDR3 DNA sequence: TGTGCCAGTATCCGCGGACCTCAGGGGACTGAAGCTTTCTTT.

The sample holds many counts of this clonotype. This chain connects TRBV12-5 to TRBJ1-2; perhaps TRBD1 as D (5 bases). The germline gives CDR1 LGHNT, CDR2 FRNRAP. V was clipped by 5 bases and J by 4 bases, with 11 bases between them. This CDR3 comprises 13 residues. The CDR3 DNA is TGTGCTAGTGGTCTCGGGGGACCCTATGGCTACACCTTC. Protein: CASGLGGPYGYTF. Variable domain in full (rest from reference TRBV12-5 and TRBJ1-2): DARVTQTPRHKVTEMGQEVTMRCQPILGHNTVFWYRQTMMQGLELLAYFRNRAPLDDSGMPKDRFSAEMPDATLATLKIQPSEPRDSAVYFCASGLGGPYGYTFGSGTRLTVV.

This chain links TRBV19 with TRBJ1-1; no firm D call. The germline CDR1 and CDR2 sequences are LNHDA and SQIVND (reference sequence). V gave up 5 bases and J gave up 3 bases, with 13 bases separating them. The CDR3 is 14 amino acids. This CDR3 is CASSDTSADTEAFF. The CDR3 nucleotides are TGTGCCAGTAGTGACACCTCGGCGGACACTGAAGCTTTCTTT.

This clonotype was detected only a few times. The CDR3 sequence is CASSAGTVYSNQPQHF. DNA of the CDR3: TGTGCCAGCAGTGCGGGGACAGTCTATAGCAATCAGCCCCAGCATTTT. The chain combines TRBV2 with TRBJ1-5, with 7 positions matching TRBD1. Looked up from germline, CDR1 is SNHLY and CDR2 is FYNNEI. J was trimmed by 0 bases and V by 4 bases; bases with no gene match: 6. The CDR3 is 16 amino acids. Drawing the rest from reference TRBV2 and TRBJ1-5, the complete variable domain is EPEVTQTPSHQVTQMGQEVILRCVPISNHLYFYWYRQILGQKVEFLVSFYNNEISEKSEIFDDQFSVERPDGSNFTLKIRSTKLEDSAMYFCASSAGTVYSNQPQHFGDGTRLSIL.

The J gene is TRBJ2-3, the V gene TRBV12-3 or TRBV12-4, with D perhaps matching TRBD2 (5 bases). The ends were cut back, 3 bases at V and 5 bases at J, with 9 bases in the middle. The CDR3 contains 13 residues. The CDR3 protein is CASSFVRGDTQYF. CDR3 DNA: TGTGCCAGCAGTTTTGTCCGGGGAGATACGCAGTATTTT.

On this clonotype: The CDR3 carries no conserved terminal phenylalanine or tryptophan, so it likely arises from a read error. The chain uses TRBV7-3 and TRBJ2-3; D is unresolved. This CDR3 is built from 13 residues. The V and J ends lost 2 bases and 2 bases respectively, with 5 bases between them. The germline CDR1 and CDR2 sequences are SGHTA and FQGTGA. This CDR3 is CASSLGTTDTQYL. In DNA, the CDR3 is TGTGCCAGCAGCTTAGGAACCACAGATACGCAGTATCTT.

This chain links TRBV7-9 with TRBJ2-7, with D uncertain. Deletions cut 1 base from V and 6 bases from J, with 4 bases between. The CDR3 is made up of 11 amino acids. Per the germline V gene, CDR1 is SEHNR and CDR2 is FQNEAQ (reference sequence). CDR3 DNA: TGTGCCAGCAGCTTAGGACCCGAGCAGTACGTC. Residues: CASSLGPEQYV.

This clonotype was seen a few times. The chain combines TRBV5-5 with TRBJ1-5; D is undetermined. CDR1 SGHKS and CDR2 YYEKEE come from the germline V gene (reference sequence). The CDR3 consists of 15 residues. V was cut by 0 bases and J by 0 bases, with 7 bases left in between. CDR3 DNA sequence: TGTGCCAGCAGCTTGGAGGTCATTAGCAATCAGCCCCAGCATTTT. Protein product: CASSLEVISNQPQHF.

This clonotype was counted ten times or more. The genes are TRBV12-3 or TRBV12-4 and TRBJ2-3; TRBD2 might be the D (6 bases). Trimming pared 6 bases from V and 9 bases from J, leaving 25 bases between. The CDR3 covers 16 residues. CDR3: CASRAGGGVIGETQYF. CDR3 bases: TGTGCCAGCAGGGCCGGCGGCGGGGTAATTGGGGAGACGCAGTATTTT.

The J gene is TRBJ2-5, the V gene TRBV28, with 9 bases identical to TRBD1. CDR1 is MDHEN, CDR2 SYDVKM, per germline. Trimming took 4 bases from V and 4 from J; bases not matched to a gene: 4. The CDR3 covers 14 residues. The CDR3 DNA is TGTGCCAGCAGTTCACAGGGGGCTGCAGAGACCCAGTACTTC. Its translation: CASSSQGAAETQYF.

This clonotype was seen repeatedly, ten times or more. The V gene is TRBV28, the J gene TRBJ2-1, with 7 nucleotides matching TRBD2. The CDR3 contains 15 residues. V lost 2 bases to trimming and J lost 5 bases; unmatched junction nucleotides: 6. CDR1 and CDR2 (germline): MDHEN, SYDVKM. The CDR3 here is CASSLPGLDNNEQFF. CDR3 coding DNA: TGTGCCAGCAGTTTACCCGGACTAGACAACAATGAGCAGTTCTTC.

This clonotype came up many times. The gene calls are TRBV7-9 and TRBJ2-1; the match to TRBD2 covers 9 bases. The V and J ends lost 5 bases and 3 bases, in that order; junction bases with no gene match: 8. This CDR3 has 16 amino acids. Germline lookup yields CDR1 SEHNR and CDR2 FQNEAQ (reference sequence). The CDR3 here is CASSPDSSGSYNEQFF. The DNA for the CDR3 is TGTGCCAGCAGCCCTGATAGTAGCGGGAGCTACAATGAGCAGTTCTTC.

The J gene is TRBJ2-7, the V gene TRBV10-3; no definite D call. This CDR3 has 15 amino acids. Trimming left V 2 bases short and J 1 base short, with 12 bases between. The V gene's germline CDR1 is ENHRY and CDR2 SYGVKD. The CDR3 loop is CAISEAWTESYEQYF. CDR3 nucleotide sequence: TGTGCCATCAGTGAGGCATGGACCGAGTCCTACGAGCAGTACTTC.

This clonotype was seen more than once but under ten times. The chain employs TRBV9 and TRBJ2-1; D gene uncertain. This CDR3 region has 15 residues. CDR1 SGDLS and CDR2 YYNGEE come from the germline V gene. The V end was cut by 0 bases, the J end by 7 bases, with 14 bases between. DNA of the CDR3: TGTGCCAGCAGCGTAGGAGGTGGCTGGCAGAATGAGCAGTTCTTC. This gives the protein CASSVGGGWQNEQFF.

This clonotype was observed at least ten times. The J gene is TRBJ1-5, the V gene TRBV6-5; D gene unclear. Germline assignment: CDR1 MNHEY and CDR2 SVGAGI. The CDR3 covers 14 residues. The ends were cut back, 0 bases at V and 1 base at J, with 4 bases in the middle. CDR3 sequence reads: CASSYSASNQPQHF. The DNA for the CDR3 is TGTGCCAGCAGTTACTCGGCCAGCAATCAGCCCCAGCATTTT.

This clonotype was counted many times. The rearrangement joins TRBV29-1 to TRBJ2-3; 7 bases align to TRBD1. Germline CDR1 and CDR2: SQVTM and ANQGSEA. The trim removed 4 bases at V and 6 bases at J, leaving 4 bases unmatched. The CDR3 sequence is 12 residues long. For the CDR3, the DNA is TGCAGCGTTGGAGGGGGCGGGGATACGCAGTATTTT. It encodes CSVGGGGDTQYF.